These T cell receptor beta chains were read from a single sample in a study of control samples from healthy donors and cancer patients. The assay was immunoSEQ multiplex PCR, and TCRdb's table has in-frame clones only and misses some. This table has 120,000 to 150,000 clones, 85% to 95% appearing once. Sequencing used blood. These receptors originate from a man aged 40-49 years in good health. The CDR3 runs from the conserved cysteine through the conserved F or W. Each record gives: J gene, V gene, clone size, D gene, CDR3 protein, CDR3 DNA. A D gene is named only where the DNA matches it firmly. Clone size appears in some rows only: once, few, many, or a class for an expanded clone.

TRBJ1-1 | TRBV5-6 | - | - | CASSLLLLNTEAFF | TGTGCCAGCAGCTTGTTGTTACTGAACACTGAAGCTTTCTTT
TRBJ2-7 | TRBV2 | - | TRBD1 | CASSEIGGGPKSYEQYF | TGTGCCAGCAGTGAGATAGGGGGCGGCCCGAAGTCCTACGAGCAGTACTTC
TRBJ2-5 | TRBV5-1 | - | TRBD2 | CASSLETSGGGETQYF | TGCGCCAGCAGCTTAGAGACTAGCGGGGGAGGTGAGACCCAGTACTTC
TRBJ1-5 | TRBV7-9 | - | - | CASSFPGQGQPQHF | TGTGCCAGCAGCTTCCCCGGGCAAGGTCAGCCCCAGCATTTT
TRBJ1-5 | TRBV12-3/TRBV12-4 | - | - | CASSPSNQPQHF | TGTGCCAGCAGCCCCAGTAATCAGCCCCAGCATTTT
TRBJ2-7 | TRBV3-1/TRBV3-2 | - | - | CASGRYSYEQYF | TGTGCCAGCGGCAGGTACTCCTACGAGCAGTACTTC
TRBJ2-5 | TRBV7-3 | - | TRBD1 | CASSSGQGGETQYF | TGTGCCAGCAGTTCCGGACAGGGTGGAGAGACCCAGTACTTC
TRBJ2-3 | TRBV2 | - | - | CASRRGRNTSTDTQYF | TGTGCCAGCAGAAGGGGCCGCAATACTAGCACAGATACGCAGTATTTT
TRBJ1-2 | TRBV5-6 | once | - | CASSSYDSPSLYGYTF | TGTGCCAGCAGCTCCTACGACAGCCCCTCCCTCTATGGCTACACCTTC
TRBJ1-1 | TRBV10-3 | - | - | CAIRKRTDTEAFF | TGTGCCATCAGAAAGAGGACAGACACTGAAGCTTTCTTT
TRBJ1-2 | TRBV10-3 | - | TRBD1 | CAITLGTDYGYTF | TGTGCCATCACCCTCGGGACAGACTATGGCTACACCTTC
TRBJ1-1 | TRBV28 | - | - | CASSSGRMNTEAFF | TGTGCCAGCAGTTCTGGACGGATGAACACTGAAGCTTTCTTT
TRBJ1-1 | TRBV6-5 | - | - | CASSYSGGLDTEAFF | TGTGCCAGCAGTTACTCAGGGGGTCTCGACACTGAAGCTTTCTTT
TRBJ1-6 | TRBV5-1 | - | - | CASSLQGLNSPLHF | TGCGCCAGCAGCTTGCAGGGGCTTAATTCACCCCTCCACTTT
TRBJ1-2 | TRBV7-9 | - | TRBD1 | CASSLDRGGYTF | TGTGCCAGCAGCTTAGACAGGGGTGGCTACACCTTC
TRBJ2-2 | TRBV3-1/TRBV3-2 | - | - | CASSQRSLPTTGELFF | TGTGCCAGCAGCCAACGGTCGTTACCGACTACCGGGGAGCTGTTTTTT
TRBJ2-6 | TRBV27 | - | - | CASSTGRTVSGANVLTF | TGTGCCAGCAGTACGGGTCGGACAGTCTCTGGGGCCAACGTCCTGACTTTC
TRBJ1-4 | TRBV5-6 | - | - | CASRVGAEAHEKLFF | TGTGCCAGCCGTGTGGGCGCGGAGGCTCATGAAAAACTGTTTTTT
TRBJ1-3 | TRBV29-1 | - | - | CSVEQGRLNTIYF | TGCAGCGTTGAACAGGGGAGATTGAACACCATATATTTT
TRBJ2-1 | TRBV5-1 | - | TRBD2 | CASSIVPGGYNEQFF | TGCGCCAGCAGCATTGTGCCGGGAGGGTACAATGAGCAGTTCTTC
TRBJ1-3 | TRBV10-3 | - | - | CATTGAANSGNTIYF | TGTGCCACAACCGGGGCTGCCAACTCTGGAAACACCATATATTTT
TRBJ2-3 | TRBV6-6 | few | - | CASRYRGGTDTQYF | TGTGCCAGCAGATATCGGGGCGGCACAGATACGCAGTATTTT
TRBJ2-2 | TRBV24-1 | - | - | CATSGRVPITGELFF | TGTGCCACCAGTGGCAGGGTTCCTATTACCGGGGAGCTGTTTTTT
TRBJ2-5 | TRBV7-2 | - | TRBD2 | CASMRGGVETQYF | TGTGCCAGCATGCGGGGGGGCGTGGAGACCCAGTACTTC
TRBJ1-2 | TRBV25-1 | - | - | CASSESRQEGSSYGYTF | TGTGCCAGCAGTGAATCCCGACAGGAAGGGTCCTCCTATGGCTACACCTTC
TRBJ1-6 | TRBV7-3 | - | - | CASSLTLPGSPLHF | TGTGCCAGCAGCTTAACGTTGCCGGGCTCACCCCTCCACTTT
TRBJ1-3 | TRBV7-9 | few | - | CASRGSSGNTIYF | TGTGCCAGCAGGGGGAGCTCTGGAAACACCATATATTTT
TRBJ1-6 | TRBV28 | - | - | CASSLGGSPLHF | TGTGCCAGCAGTTTAGGGGGGTCACCCCTCCACTTT
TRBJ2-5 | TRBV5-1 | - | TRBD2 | CASSGGARAGETQYF | TGCGCCAGCTCCGGGGGGGCGAGAGCGGGAGAGACCCAGTACTTC
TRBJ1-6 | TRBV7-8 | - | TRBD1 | CASTLKRGDRNSPLHF | TGTGCCAGCACCCTTAAACGGGGGGACAGAAATTCACCCCTCCACTTT
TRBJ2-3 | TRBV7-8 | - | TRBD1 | CASSLSRTGVVADTQYF | TGTGCCAGCAGCTTATCAAGGACAGGGGTAGTAGCAGATACGCAGTATTTT
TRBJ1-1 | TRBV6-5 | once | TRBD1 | CASRPDRGGTEAFF | TGTGCCAGCAGACCCGACAGGGGCGGGACTGAAGCTTTCTTT
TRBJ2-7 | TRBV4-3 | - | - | CASSQDWALYYEQYF | TGCGCCAGCAGCCAAGATTGGGCCCTTTACTACGAGCAGTACTTC
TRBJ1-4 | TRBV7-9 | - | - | CASSSDQGELFF | TGTGCCAGCAGCTCGGACCAGGGTGAACTGTTTTTT
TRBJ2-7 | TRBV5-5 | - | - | CASSQTGTYEQYF | TGTGCCAGCAGCCAGACAGGTACCTACGAGCAGTACTTC